These T cell receptor beta chains were read from a single sample in a study of T-cell reconstitution after alpha-beta-depleted transplantation in children. TCRdb re-analysed the PCR reads in MiXCR, keeping a single row per CDR3 protein. Here the sample spans about 1,000,000 distinct CDR3 sequences, 25% to 35% being singletons. Source: PBMCs, mostly from graft donor cells, taken 360 days after TCRalphabeta/CD19-depleted stem cell transplant. These receptors originate from a boy younger than two who had a stem cell transplant for SCID, so the T cells may come from the graft donor. Each CDR3 is given with its conserved first and last residue. The D gene is left open where the match is weak. Clone size, where shown, is once, few, many, or a class for clones that have expanded.

>TRBV5-1|NA|TRBJ1-1|NA
CASSFAGTAGAEAFF
TGCGCCAGCAGCTTCGCCGGGACGGCTGGGGCTGAAGCTTTCTTT
>TRBV4-2|TRBD1|TRBJ2-1|NA
CASSQDRDRGRYNEQFF
TGTGCCAGCAGCCAAGATCGGGACAGGGGCCGGTACAATGAGCAGTTCTTC
>TRBV12-3/TRBV12-4|NA|TRBJ1-2|NA
CASSWRDRNDGYTF
TGTGCCAGCAGTTGGCGAGACAGGAATGATGGCTACACCTTC
>TRBV12-3/TRBV12-4|TRBD2|TRBJ2-3|NA
CASSASGGAFGTDTQYF
TGTGCCAGCAGTGCTAGCGGGGGGGCCTTCGGCACAGATACGCAGTATTTT
>TRBV15|TRBD2|TRBJ2-7|NA
CATSRDARRGVSYEQYF
TGTGCCACCAGCAGAGATGCTCGGCGGGGGGTCTCCTACGAGCAGTACTTC
>TRBV12-3/TRBV12-4|NA|TRBJ2-2|NA
CASSFVQGTTGELFF
TGTGCCAGCAGTTTCGTCCAGGGGACCACCGGGGAGCTGTTTTTT
>TRBV28|TRBD1|TRBJ2-5|few
CASSADRPRGTQYF
TGTGCCAGCAGTGCGGACAGGCCGCGTGGAACCCAGTACTTC
>TRBV7-6|TRBD2|TRBJ2-1|NA
CASSLEASGNNEQFF
TGTGCCAGCAGCTTAGAAGCTAGCGGGAACAATGAGCAGTTCTTC
>TRBV7-9|TRBD2|TRBJ2-7|once
CASSSVSERGQYYEQYF
TGTGCCAGCAGCTCGGTCTCCGAGCGGGGGCAATACTACGAGCAGTACTTC
>TRBV7-9|NA|TRBJ2-7|many
CASSLAGDYEQYF
TGTGCCAGCAGCTTAGCAGGGGACTACGAGCAGTACTTC
>TRBV4-1|NA|TRBJ2-1|NA
CASSPERDEQFF
TGCGCCAGCAGCCCGGAAAGGGATGAGCAGTTCTTC
>TRBV2|NA|TRBJ1-5|NA
CASTNLASNQPQHF
TGTGCCAGCACTAATTTGGCTAGCAATCAGCCCCAGCATTTT
>TRBV12-3/TRBV12-4|TRBD1|TRBJ2-5|NA
CASSSTGTVQETQYF
TGTGCCAGCAGTTCAACCGGGACAGTCCAAGAGACCCAGTACTTC
>TRBV5-1|NA|TRBJ2-3|few
CASSLGAAHTDTQYF
TGCGCCAGCAGCCTGGGGGCGGCTCACACAGATACGCAGTATTTT
>TRBV28|NA|TRBJ1-3|many
CASSLGPSSGNTIYF
TGTGCCAGCAGTTTGGGTCCCAGCTCTGGAAACACCATATATTTT
>TRBV12-3/TRBV12-4|TRBD2|TRBJ2-7|NA
CASSLGGLAGNYEQYF
TGTGCCAGCAGTTTAGGAGGTCTAGCGGGGAACTACGAGCAGTACTTC
>TRBV21-1|NA|TRBJ2-7|few
CASSTFGQGTIHEQYF
NA
>TRBV10-3|TRBD2|TRBJ2-6|few
CAISALAGAYSGANVLTF
TGTGCCATCAGTGCCCTAGCGGGGGCATACTCTGGGGCCAACGTCCTGACTTTC
>TRBV6-5|NA|TRBJ2-7|NA
CASSYGISGNGEQYF
TGTGCCAGCAGTTACGGGATATCGGGTAACGGGGAGCAGTACTTC
>TRBV7-2|NA|TRBJ2-7|NA
CASSLGAQGSEQYF
TGTGCCAGCAGCTTAGGTGCACAGGGTAGCGAGCAGTACTTC
>TRBV10-3|NA|TRBJ2-1|NA
CAISEGLAGPSNEQFF
TGTGCCATCAGTGAGGGCCTAGCAGGTCCCTCCAATGAGCAGTTCTTC
>TRBV2|NA|TRBJ2-1|NA
CASSVLEQFF
TGTGCCAGCAGTGTACTTGAGCAGTTCTTC
>TRBV12-3/TRBV12-4|NA|TRBJ1-1|NA
CASTRGWEAGRANVVAFF
TGTGCCAGCACCCGTGGATGGGAAGCGGGTCGTGCTAACGTTGTAGCTTTCTTT
>TRBV27|NA|TRBJ2-7|NA
CASSAPQTGSYEQYF
TGTGCCAGCAGTGCTCCTCAGACAGGCTCCTACGAGCAGTACTTC
>TRBV5-1|TRBD2|TRBJ2-1|NA
CASSRLAGANNEQFF
TGCGCCAGCAGCCGACTAGCGGGGGCGAACAATGAGCAGTTCTTC
>TRBV12-3/TRBV12-4|TRBD2|TRBJ2-7|NA
CASTLAGGSYEQYF
TGTGCCAGCACTTTAGCGGGCGGGTCCTACGAGCAGTACTTC
>TRBV5-1|TRBD1|TRBJ2-3|few
CASSDGTGLSTDTQYF
TGCGCCAGCAGCGACGGGACAGGTCTGAGCACAGATACGCAGTATTTT
>TRBV28|NA|TRBJ2-2|NA
CASSHDGTGELFF
TGTGCCAGCAGTCACGACGGGACTGGGGAGCTGTTTTTT
>TRBV29-1|NA|TRBJ2-2|few
CSGRMGNTGELFF
TGCAGCGGCCGGATGGGGAACACCGGGGAGCTGTTTTTT
>TRBV11-1|NA|TRBJ2-4|NA
CASSLAVGAGLVTKNIQYF
TGTGCCAGCAGCTTAGCTGTAGGGGCCGGACTGGTTACCAAAAACATTCAGTACTTC
>TRBV6-1|NA|TRBJ1-2|NA
CASSEYGDPDNYGYTF
TGTGCCAGCAGTGAATACGGTGACCCGGATAACTATGGCTACACCTTC
>TRBV10-3|NA|TRBJ2-5|NA
CAISKTPSGGQQETQYF
TGTGCCATCAGTAAAACTCCGTCCGGGGGGCAACAAGAGACCCAGTACTTC
>TRBV9|NA|TRBJ2-5|NA
CASSVVDHGETQYF
TGTGCCAGCAGCGTAGTAGACCACGGGGAGACCCAGTACTTC
>TRBV7-3|NA|TRBJ2-2|NA
CASSLTRGGQGNTGELFF
TGTGCCAGCAGCTTAACCCGGGGGGGACAGGGGAACACCGGGGAGCTGTTTTTT
>TRBV20-1|TRBD1|TRBJ2-1|NA
CSAATHPGTGVPNEQFF
TGCAGTGCAGCGACCCACCCTGGGACAGGGGTACCCAATGAGCAGTTCTTC
>TRBV5-1|TRBD2|TRBJ2-7|few
CATNAPREGEQYF
TGCGCCACCAACGCCCCGAGGGAGGGCGAGCAGTACTTC